This T cell receptor beta chain was identified in a study of T cell responses to AZD1222 COVID-19 vaccine (dated by TCRdb to the early 2020s). General notes on the study: AZD1222 recipients with second doses at about 4 weeks or about 12 weeks were pooled, because spike-specific TCR depth and breadth did not differ between schedules. TCR sequencing was performed for about 250 trial participants, of whom some 200 were given two doses of AZD1222 and approximately 25 were given two doses of MenACWY control vaccine. Trial participants were enrolled into age subgroups of 18-55, 56-69 and 70-plus years, which contained about 150, 28 and 57 TCR-sequenced participants, respectively. Broad study findings and their caveats: The 56-69-year group was small, and its depth increase did not reach significance, likely because of low power. The whole spike protein was spanned by vaccine-associated CD4 TCRs, and dominant responses were seen in regions 160-218 and 743-854. A significant rise in spike-specific TCR breadth and depth was observed after two AZD1222 doses relative to day 0 and relative to MenACWY recipients. Most participants were white British and females outnumbered males, and the authors suggested that clonal diversity may have been underestimated. Epitopes outside the regions mutated in the B.1.351 and B.1.1.7 variants were reportedly recognized by nearly half of the unique spike-specific TCRs. Conclusions about previously exposed vaccinees were limited because only six AZD1222 recipients were SARS-CoV-2 seropositive at baseline. Because no day 14 peak-response samples were available, the repertoires could be characterized only after the peak T cell response.

Points on this clone: This receptor's antigen is unknown. No per-base quality is available; no much larger clone lies one base away.

In light of the paper, this sample's time point label describes: baseline before first vaccination. Vaccinee samples came from UK trials COV001 and COV002, including a single-blind randomized controlled phase 2/3 trial of AZD1222 (ChAdOx1 nCoV-19) in healthy adults. For TCRbeta chain sequencing, PBMC samples from trial participants were taken at day 0 and at day 28 after the second dose. The CDR3 regions of human TCRbeta chains were subjected to immunosequencing. Processing in the source paper ran as follows. TCRs in the repertoires were compared against a reference library of SARS-CoV-2-specific TCRs that had been generated with the MIRA antigen-specificity platform. Breadth was defined as the fraction of unique TCRs that were SARS-CoV-2-associated, and depth was defined as the fraction of total T cells that were SARS-CoV-2-associated. Each spike-specific TCR was assigned to its reactive spike region and to a CD4 or CD8 class using the MIRA data. Log10-transformed breadth and depth values were compared by one-way ANOVA with Sidak's multiple comparisons tests. The clones in this table, taken by TCRdb from immuneACCESS, are in-frame only. Not every clone is retained; where verified, under half of the shortfall comes from an unresolved V gene, and the cause of the rest is unknown. D and trimming come from the DNA, and the V and J calls and clone size come from that table. Here the sample has 93,000 or so clones; over 70% occur a single time. 20% of the sample is in the top ten clones.

The CDR3 contains 14 residues, cysteine and phenylalanine counted. CDR3 DNA is the only sequence kept; it has 42 bases, read in frame from the first base. Between the V and J ends, shortened by 6 bases and 6 bases respectively, the junction contains 16 bases. CDR1 MNHEY and CDR2 SMNVEV were looked up in the germline V gene (reference sequence). The chain is made from TRBV27 and TRBJ2-3, and TRBD2 may be the D gene, going by 5 matching bases. The input for sequencing was peripheral blood, taken on day 0 of AZD1222 vaccination. This TCR was sampled from an adult in good health. This receptor carries the CDR3 CASSPKSGSDTQYF. The DNA sequence is given as TGTGCCAGCAGCCCCAAATCGGGGTCCGATACGCAGTATTTT.